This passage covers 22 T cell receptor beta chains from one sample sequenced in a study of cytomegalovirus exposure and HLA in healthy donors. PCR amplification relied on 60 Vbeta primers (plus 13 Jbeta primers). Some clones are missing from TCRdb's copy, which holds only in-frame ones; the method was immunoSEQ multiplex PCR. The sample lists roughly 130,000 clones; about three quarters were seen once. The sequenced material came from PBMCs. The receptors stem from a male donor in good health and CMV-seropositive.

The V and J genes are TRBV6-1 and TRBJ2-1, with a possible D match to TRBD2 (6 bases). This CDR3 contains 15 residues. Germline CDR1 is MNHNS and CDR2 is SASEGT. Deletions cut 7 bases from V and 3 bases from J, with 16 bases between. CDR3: CASTVRGSFYNEQFF. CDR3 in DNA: TGTGCCAGCACCGTTCGGGGGAGCTTCTACAATGAGCAGTTCTTC.

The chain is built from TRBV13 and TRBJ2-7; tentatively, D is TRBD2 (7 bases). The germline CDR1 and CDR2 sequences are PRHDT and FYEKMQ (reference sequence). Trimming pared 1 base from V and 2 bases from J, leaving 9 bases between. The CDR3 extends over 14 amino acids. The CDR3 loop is CASSLAGGPYEQYF. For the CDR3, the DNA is TGTGCCAGCAGCTTAGCCGGGGGGCCCTACGAGCAGTACTTC. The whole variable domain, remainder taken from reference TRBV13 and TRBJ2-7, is AAGVIQSPRHLIKEKRETATLKCYPIPRHDTVYWYQQGPGQDPQFLISFYEKMQSDKGSIPDRFSAQQFSDYHSELNMSSLELGDSALYFCASSLAGGPYEQYFGPGTRLTVT.

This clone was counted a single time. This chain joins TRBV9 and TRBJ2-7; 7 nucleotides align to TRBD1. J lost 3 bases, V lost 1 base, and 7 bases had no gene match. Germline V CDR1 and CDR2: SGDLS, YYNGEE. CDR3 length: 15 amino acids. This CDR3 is CASSVSGQESYEQYF. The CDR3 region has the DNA TGTGCCAGCAGCGTATCCGGACAGGAAAGCTACGAGCAGTACTTC.

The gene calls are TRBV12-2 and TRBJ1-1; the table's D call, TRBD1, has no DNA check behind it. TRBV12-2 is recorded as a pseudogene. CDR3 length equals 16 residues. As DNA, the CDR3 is TGTGCAAGTCGCTTAGACGCACAGGGTGAGAAAACTGAAGCTTTCTTT. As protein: CASRLDAQGEKTEAFF.

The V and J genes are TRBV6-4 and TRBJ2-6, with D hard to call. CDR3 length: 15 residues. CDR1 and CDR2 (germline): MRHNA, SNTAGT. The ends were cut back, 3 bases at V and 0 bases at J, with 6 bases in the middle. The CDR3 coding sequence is TGTGCCAGCAGTGAGTCACACTCTGGGGCCAACGTCCTGACTTTC. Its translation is CASSESHSGANVLTF.

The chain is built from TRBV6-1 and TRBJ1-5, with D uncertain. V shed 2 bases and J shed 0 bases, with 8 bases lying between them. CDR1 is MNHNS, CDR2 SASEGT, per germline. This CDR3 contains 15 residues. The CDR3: CASSEILSSNQPQHF. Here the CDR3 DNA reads TGTGCCAGCAGTGAAATTCTCTCTAGCAATCAGCCCCAGCATTTT.

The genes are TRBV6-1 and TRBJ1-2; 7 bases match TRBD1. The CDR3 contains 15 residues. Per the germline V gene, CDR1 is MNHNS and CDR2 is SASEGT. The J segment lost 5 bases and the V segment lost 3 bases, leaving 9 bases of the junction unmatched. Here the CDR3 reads CASSEPPGQSYGYTF. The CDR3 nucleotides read TGTGCCAGCAGTGAGCCCCCGGGACAGTCATATGGCTACACCTTC.

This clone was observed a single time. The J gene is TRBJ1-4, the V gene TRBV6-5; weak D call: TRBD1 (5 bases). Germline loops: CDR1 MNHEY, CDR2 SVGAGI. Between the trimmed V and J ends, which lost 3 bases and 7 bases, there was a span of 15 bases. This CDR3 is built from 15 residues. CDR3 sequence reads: CASSYGGGAREKLFF. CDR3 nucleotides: TGTGCCAGCAGTTATGGCGGAGGGGCACGTGAAAAACTGTTTTTT.

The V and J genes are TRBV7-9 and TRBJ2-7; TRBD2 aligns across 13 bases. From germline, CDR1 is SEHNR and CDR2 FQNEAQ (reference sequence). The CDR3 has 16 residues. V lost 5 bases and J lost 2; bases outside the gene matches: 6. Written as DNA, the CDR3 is TGTGCCAGCAGCCCCGTTACTAGCGGGAGGGCCTACGAGCAGTACTTC. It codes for CASSPVTSGRAYEQYF.

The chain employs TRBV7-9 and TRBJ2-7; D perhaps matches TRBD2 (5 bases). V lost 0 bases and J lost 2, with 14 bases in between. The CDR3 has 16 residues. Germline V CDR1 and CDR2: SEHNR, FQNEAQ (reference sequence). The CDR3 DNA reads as TGTGCCAGCAGCTTAGCGGGAGACAAACCCGCCTACGAGCAGTACTTC. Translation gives CASSLAGDKPAYEQYF.

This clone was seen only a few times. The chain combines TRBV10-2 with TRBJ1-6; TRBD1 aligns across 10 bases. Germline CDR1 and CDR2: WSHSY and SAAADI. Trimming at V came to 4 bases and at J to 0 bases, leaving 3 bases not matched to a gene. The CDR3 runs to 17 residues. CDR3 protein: CASSGDRGGSYNSPLHF. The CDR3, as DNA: TGCGCCAGCAGTGGGGACAGGGGCGGCTCCTATAATTCACCCCTCCACTTT.

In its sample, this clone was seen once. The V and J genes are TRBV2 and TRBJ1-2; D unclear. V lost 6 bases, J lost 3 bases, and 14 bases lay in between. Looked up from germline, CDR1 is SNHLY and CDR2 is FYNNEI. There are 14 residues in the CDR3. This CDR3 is CASRGDANDYGYTF. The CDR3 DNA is TGTGCCAGCAGGGGCGACGCGAACGACTATGGCTACACCTTC.

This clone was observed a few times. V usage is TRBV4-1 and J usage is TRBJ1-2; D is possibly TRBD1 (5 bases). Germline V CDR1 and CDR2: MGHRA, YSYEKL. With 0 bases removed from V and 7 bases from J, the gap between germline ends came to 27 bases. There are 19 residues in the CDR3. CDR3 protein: CASSQEGLRSNPIIGGYTF. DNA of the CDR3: TGCGCCAGCAGCCAAGAGGGACTACGGTCAAACCCGATTATTGGTGGCTACACCTTC.

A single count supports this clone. This CDR3 is CASSQGERDTIYF. CDR3 coding DNA: TGTGCCAGCAGCCAAGGTGAAAGAGACACCATATATTTT. This rearrangement joins TRBV4-2 to TRBJ1-3; no firm D call. Germline V gene data show CDR1 as LGHNA and CDR2 as YNFKEQ. The V end lost 1 base, the J end lost 8 bases, and 9 bases lay between the germline ends. The CDR3 consists of 13 residues.

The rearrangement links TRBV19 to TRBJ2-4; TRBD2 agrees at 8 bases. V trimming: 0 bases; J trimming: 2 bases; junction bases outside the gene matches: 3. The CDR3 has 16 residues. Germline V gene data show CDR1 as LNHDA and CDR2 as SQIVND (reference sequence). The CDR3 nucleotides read TGTGCCAGTAGTATAGATCGGGGGGGTTCCAAAAACATTCAGTACTTC. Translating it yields CASSIDRGGSKNIQYF.

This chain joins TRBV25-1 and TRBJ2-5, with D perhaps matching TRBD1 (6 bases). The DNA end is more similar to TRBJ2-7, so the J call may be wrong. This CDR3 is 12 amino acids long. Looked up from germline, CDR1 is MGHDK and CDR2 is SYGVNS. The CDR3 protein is CASSWGLYEQYF. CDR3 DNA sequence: TGTGCCAGCAGTTGGGGGCTCTACGAGCAGTACTTC.

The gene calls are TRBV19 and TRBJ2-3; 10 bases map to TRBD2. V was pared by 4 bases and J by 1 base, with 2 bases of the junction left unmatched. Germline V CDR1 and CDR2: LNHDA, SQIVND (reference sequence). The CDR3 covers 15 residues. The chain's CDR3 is CASSTLAGGTDTQYF. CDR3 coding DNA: TGTGCCAGTAGTACTCTAGCGGGGGGCACAGATACGCAGTATTTT.

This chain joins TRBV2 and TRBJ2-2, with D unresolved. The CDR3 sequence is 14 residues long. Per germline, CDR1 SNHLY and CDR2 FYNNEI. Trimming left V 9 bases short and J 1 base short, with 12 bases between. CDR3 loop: CASGSPGNTGELFF. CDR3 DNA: TGTGCCAGTGGAAGCCCAGGGAACACCGGGGAGCTGTTTTTT.

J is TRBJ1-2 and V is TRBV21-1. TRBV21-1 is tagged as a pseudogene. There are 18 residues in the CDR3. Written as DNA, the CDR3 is TGTGCCAGCAGCAATGAGGGCAGGCCAACTCCACAGTACTATGGCTACACCTTC. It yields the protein CASSNEGRPTPQYYGYTF.

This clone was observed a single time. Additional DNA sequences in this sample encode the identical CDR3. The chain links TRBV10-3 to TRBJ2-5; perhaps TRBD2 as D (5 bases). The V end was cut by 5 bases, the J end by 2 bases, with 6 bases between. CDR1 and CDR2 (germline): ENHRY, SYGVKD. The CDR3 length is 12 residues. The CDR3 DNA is TGTGCCATCAGTAGCGGACAAGAGACCCAGTACTTC. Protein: CAISSGQETQYF.

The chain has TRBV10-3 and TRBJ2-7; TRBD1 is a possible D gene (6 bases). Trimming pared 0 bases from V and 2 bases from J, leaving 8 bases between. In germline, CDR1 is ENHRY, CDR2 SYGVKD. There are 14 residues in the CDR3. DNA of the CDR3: TGTGCCATCAGTGAGTCCAGGGGCACCTACGAGCAGTACTTC. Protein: CAISESRGTYEQYF.

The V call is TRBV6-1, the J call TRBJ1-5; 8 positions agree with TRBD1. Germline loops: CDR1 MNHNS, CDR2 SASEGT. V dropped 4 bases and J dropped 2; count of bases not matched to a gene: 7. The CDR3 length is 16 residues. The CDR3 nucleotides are TGTGCCAGCAGTGGATATGCAGGGGGCGGCAATCAGCCCCAGCATTTT. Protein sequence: CASSGYAGGGNQPQHF.